Shown below are 14 T cell receptor beta chains from a single sample sequenced in a study of prognosis after radiotherapy for stage I lung cancer. Two-round multiplex PCR amplified TCR beta CDR3 from genomic DNA. Primers specific to each TRBV and TRBJ gene were used in first-round PCR. TCRdb reprocessed the multiplex PCR reads via MiXCR and lists one record per CDR3 protein. The table records almost 40,000 distinct CDR3 sequences, roughly a quarter of them present only once. The sequencing here drew on PBMCs, taken before or after stereotactic body radiation therapy (not recorded which). All receptors come from a donor older than 45 with non-small cell lung cancer.

With regard to this clonotype: This sequence is one base from a far larger clone and is likely a read error. The chain joins TRBV7-9 to TRBJ2-7; TRBD1 matches at 7 bases. The ends lost 2 bases at V and 3 bases at J; junction bases unmatched: 7. This CDR3 is built from 15 residues. The germline V gene has CDR1 SEHNR and CDR2 FQNEAQ (reference sequence). CDR3 loop: CASSLMATGFYEQYF. The DNA of the CDR3 is TGTGCCAGCAGCTTAATGGCGACAGGGTTCTACGAGCAGTACTTC.

This clonotype was found many times. The chain is built from TRBV10-3 and TRBJ1-2; D unclear. CDR3 length equals 13 residues. The V and J ends lost 0 bases and 5 bases respectively, with 7 bases between them. Germline V lookup: CDR1 ENHRY, CDR2 SYGVKD. DNA for the CDR3: TGTGCCATCAGTGAGTCGCCCGGTTATGGCTACACCTTC. Translation gives CAISESPGYGYTF.

This clonotype was counted ten times or more. This chain connects TRBV7-6 to TRBJ2-1; TRBD1 agrees at 7 bases. Germline lookup yields CDR1 SGHVS and CDR2 FNYEAQ. J lost 8 bases, V lost 6 bases, and 7 bases had no gene match. The CDR3 loop spans 13 amino acids. The CDR3 nucleotides read TGTGCCAGCAGACGCACCCAGGGGGATGAGCAGTTCTTC. Translating gives CASRRTQGDEQFF. The whole variable domain, filled in from reference TRBV7-6 and TRBJ2-1, reads GAGVSQSPRYKVTKRGQDVALRCDPISGHVSLYWYRQALGQGPEFLTYFNYEAQQDKSGLPNDRFSAERPEGSISTLTIQRTEQRDSAMYRCASRRTQGDEQFFGPGTRLTVL.

This clonotype was counted many times. V and J are TRBV6-5 and TRBJ1-1; weak D call: TRBD1 (6 bases). The CDR3 is made up of 14 amino acids. Germline V gene sequence: CDR1 MNHEY, CDR2 SVGAGI. Trimming shortened V by 4 bases and J by 4 bases, and 13 bases separated the two germline ends. In DNA, the CDR3 is TGTGCCAGCAGTTCCCCTGGACAGAGCACTGAAGCTTTCTTT. This gives the protein CASSSPGQSTEAFF.

This clonotype was recorded many times. The chain carries TRBV27 and TRBJ1-6, with D tentatively TRBD1 (6 bases). The V and J ends lost 5 bases and 9 bases respectively, with 14 bases between them. The CDR3 length is 14 residues. CDR1 is MNHEY and CDR2 is SMNVEV in the germline V gene (reference sequence). CDR3 protein: CASSADSRASPLHF. DNA for the CDR3: TGTGCCAGCAGTGCGGACAGTCGTGCTTCACCCCTCCACTTT.

In this sample, this clonotype turned up many times. The V call is TRBV6-1, the J call TRBJ1-1; 8 nucleotides match TRBD1. The CDR3 is 17 residues long. Germline loops: CDR1 MNHNS, CDR2 SASEGT. J gave up 6 bases and V 5 bases, and 17 bases lay outside the gene matches. The CDR3 nucleotides read TGTGCCAGCAGTCCCCGACAGGGGAGGAGGTACGGGGCTGAAGCTTTCTTT. This sequence encodes CASSPRQGRRYGAEAFF.

This clonotype was counted only a few times. This may arise from a read error, as a much more abundant clone is one base away. This CDR3 fails to terminate in the conserved phenylalanine or tryptophan, so it likely reflects a read error. The genes are TRBV25-1 and TRBJ2-7; tentative D call: TRBD2 (5 bases). The CDR3 totals 13 residues. The germline gives CDR1 MGHDK, CDR2 SYGVNS. Trimming took off 8 bases at V and 2 bases at J, with 13 bases between the two ends. This CDR3 reads CASLPSGTYEQYI. CDR3 DNA: TGTGCCAGCCTCCCCAGCGGAACCTACGAGCAGTACATC.

This clonotype has at least ten counts. V gene TRBV30 combines with J gene TRBJ1-3; 9 bases align to TRBD1. Germline V gene lookup returns CDR1 GTSNPN and CDR2 SVGIG (reference sequence). The V gene end was trimmed by 2 bases and the J gene end by 4 bases; junction bases not matched to a gene: 3. This CDR3 region has 14 residues. DNA for the CDR3: TGTGCCTGGAGTCACGGGACAGGGGGAAACACCATATATTTT. Translating gives CAWSHGTGGNTIYF.

This clonotype was recorded many times. V usage is TRBV4-2 and J usage is TRBJ1-1; maybe TRBD1 (6 bases). Germline V gene sequence: CDR1 LGHNA, CDR2 YNFKEQ. V was clipped by 0 bases and J by 6 bases, with 17 bases between them. This CDR3 is built from 16 residues. CDR3 residues: CASSQDLPGGTSEAFF. The CDR3 nucleotides read TGTGCCAGCAGCCAAGATCTCCCGGGGGGGACATCTGAAGCTTTCTTT.

This clonotype was counted ten times or more. The J gene is TRBJ2-3, the V gene TRBV27, with a weak D call TRBD2 (5 bases). CDR1 and CDR2 (germline): MNHEY, SMNVEV (reference sequence). The CDR3 covers 16 residues. Trimming pared 5 bases from V and 2 bases from J, leaving 17 bases between. In DNA, the CDR3 is TGTGCCAGCAGTCCACCTCAGCGGTCTCACACAGATACGCAGTATTTT. This gives the protein CASSPPQRSHTDTQYF.

This clonotype came up many times. The rearrangement joins TRBV11-2 to TRBJ1-6; 7 bases agree with TRBD1. The J segment lost 6 bases and the V segment lost 0 bases, leaving 2 bases of the junction unmatched. Germline loops: CDR1 SGHAT, CDR2 FQNNGV. The length of the CDR3 is 15 residues. CDR3 coding DNA: TGTGCCAGCAGCTTAGAGGGGACAGTTAATTCACCCCTCCACTTT. This encodes CASSLEGTVNSPLHF.

This clonotype was counted ten times or more. This rearrangement joins TRBV29-1 to TRBJ2-1, with D possibly TRBD2 on 6 matching bases. The CDR3 has 13 amino acids. Germline assignment: CDR1 SQVTM and CDR2 ANQGSEA. V was pared by 6 bases and J by 0 bases, with 9 bases between. The CDR3 region has the DNA TGCAGCGTCGTGGGGGGCTCCTACAATGAGCAGTTCTTC. Translation: CSVVGGSYNEQFF.

On this clonotype itself: The likely explanation is a read error, given a far larger clone one base away. This chain joins TRBV6-9 and TRBJ2-2; the D call may be TRBD1 or TRBD2 (5 bases each). CDR1 is MNHGY and CDR2 is SVAAGI in the germline V gene. This CDR3 spans 15 amino acids. The CDR3 bases are TGTGCCAGCAGTTACTCGTGGAGGAACACCGGGGACCTGTTTTTT. As protein: CASSYSWRNTGDLFF.

Regarding this clonotype: The conserved closing phenylalanine or tryptophan is absent in this CDR3, likely reflecting a read error. The V gene is TRBV19, the J gene TRBJ2-5, with D possibly being TRBD1 (7 bases). There are 16 residues in the CDR3. CDR1 is LNHDA and CDR2 is SQIVND in the germline V gene (reference sequence). Trimming removed 1 base at V and 3 bases at J, with 15 bases between. The CDR3 DNA follows: TGTGCCAGTAGTATAGGGACAGGAGGCGGGGAAGAGACCCAGTACCTC. This codes for CASSIGTGGGEETQYL.